This T cell receptor beta chain was identified in a study of cytomegalovirus exposure and HLA in healthy donors. Germline loops: CDR1 MGHRA, CDR2 YSYEKL. Trimming stripped 5 bases from V and 10 bases from J, with 12 bases between. This CDR3 is built from 12 residues. Remarks on this clone: Its antigen is still unknown.

Primers for the PCR totalled 60 Vbeta and 13 Jbeta. Repertoires were generated with immunoSEQ multiplex PCR, while TCRdb's copy carries only in-frame clones and drops some. The sample has over 150,000 clones; 80% are singletons. Findings and limits, study-wide: TCR beta V segments were, for the most part, productive about 87% or about 30% of the time in an earlier analysis.

V gene TRBV4-1 combines with J gene TRBJ2-1; weak D call: TRBD2 (6 bases). This TCR was sampled from a boy younger than 18 in good health and CMV-seronegative. Sequenced input: PBMCs. CDR3 sequence reads: CASSAGGYEQFF. The DNA of the CDR3 is TGCGCCAGCAGCGCTGGGGGGTACGAGCAGTTCTTC.